This T cell receptor (beta chain) was sequenced for a study of CD8+ T cells in alopecia areata (dated 2018 in TCRdb). A note on the overall study: High-throughput TCRbeta sequencing was used to examine T cell clonal expansion in alopecia areata in both the C3H/HeJ mouse model and human patients. RNA was extracted with the PAXgene miRNA kit for fixed scalp, the miRNeasy kit for PBMCs, and the RNeasy kit for mouse skin. TCRbeta CDR3 regions were amplified by immunoSEQ multiplex PCR using 35 Vbeta forward and 13 Jbeta reverse primers. Human TCRbeta sequencing covered scalp tissue and sorted CD4+ and CD8+ peripheral blood T cells from patchy and totalis/universalis alopecia areata patients and healthy controls. Scalp clonality was compared across normal scalp (n=4), patchy alopecia areata scalp (n=8), and alopecia totalis/universalis scalp (n=8). Results and caveats for the whole study, not just this receptor: Resident alphabeta T cells in normal human skin are also sequenced, complicating scalp TCR repertoire analysis, unlike mouse skin dominated by gammadelta T cells. Lesional scalp, especially in alopecia totalis/universalis, showed higher clonality and more expanded CD8+ clones than normal scalp, suggesting antigenic drive. Compared with mice, TCR sequences shared between patients were less clear, possibly partly because of HLA diversity across the patient population.

PBMCs were isolated by density centrifugation and stained for CD3, CD4 and CD8, after which CD4+ and CD8+ T cells were sorted on a FACSAria. Scalp biopsies and blood samples were provided by unaffected controls. The CDR3 measures 15 amino acids from cysteine to phenylalanine. The entry retains the CDR3 DNA only, 45 bases that are in frame from base 1. Via the germline V gene, CDR1 is LGHNA and CDR2 YNFKEQ. V is cut by 0 bases and J by 3 bases, and the space between the germline ends is 9 bases. In regard to this clone: What this receptor recognizes is not known. No much larger clone exists at a distance of one base, and base qualities are not known.

The library was produced with the immunoSEQ multiplex PCR assay. To provide template for TCR sequencing, every sample had RNA extracted and reverse transcribed into cDNA. SuperScript III was used for first-strand cDNA synthesis, primed with a 2:1 mix of oligo-dT and random hexamers. A synthetic immune receptor repertoire was used to measure amplification bias, and any remaining bias was corrected computationally. The published analysis was carried out like this. Raw reads were preprocessed to remove errors, and CDR3 was defined according to IMGT conventions as the region from the conserved cysteine to phenylalanine. Clonality was computed as 1 minus the Shannon entropy, with the entropy normalized by log2 of the number of productive unique TCRs. Scalp TCRbeta sequences were cross-referenced with sorted blood CD4 and CD8 repertoires so that the CD4 or CD8 identity of scalp clones could be inferred. TCRdb limited this immuneACCESS table to in-frame rearrangements with V and J called. A share of clones is missing; checked studies link under half to unresolved V genes, and the rest is unexplained. The DNA gave D and trimming, while V, J and clone size come from that table. A total of under 150,000 clones appear in this sample, approximately 65% of them only once. The ten largest clones take up 36% of the sample.

The origin of this receptor is a human donor in good health. Sequencing input: CD8+ T cells sorted from blood. Here the chain combines TRBV4-2 and TRBJ2-1; TRBD2 is perhaps the D gene, given 6 matching bases. The sequenced DNA is TGTGCCAGCAGCCAAGAGGAGGGCTACTACAATGAGCAGTTCTTC. Translated, this gives CASSQEEGYYNEQFF.